The T cell receptor beta chain under discussion was sequenced for a study of OX40 agonist ivuxolimab in advanced cancers. CDR3 size: 15 residues. V lost 3 bases and J lost 3, with 15 bases in between. The germline V gene encodes CDR1 SGHRS and CDR2 YFSETQ. Libraries were prepared by immunoSEQ multiplex PCR; TCRdb keeps only in-frame clonotypes and omits some of them. The sample lists some 30,000 clones; 74% were seen once. This chain uses TRBV5-1 with TRBJ1-1; D is possibly TRBD1 (5 bases). The sequencing used CD4+ or CD8+ T cells sorted from blood, collected in a trial of the OX40 agonist ivuxolimab. This TCR was sampled from an adult with an advanced solid tumor such as melanoma, head and neck, liver or kidney cancer. In DNA form, the CDR3 reads TGCGCCAGCAGCTCGGCCCCATTAGGGGACACTGAAGCTTTCTTT. This encodes CASSSAPLGDTEAFF.